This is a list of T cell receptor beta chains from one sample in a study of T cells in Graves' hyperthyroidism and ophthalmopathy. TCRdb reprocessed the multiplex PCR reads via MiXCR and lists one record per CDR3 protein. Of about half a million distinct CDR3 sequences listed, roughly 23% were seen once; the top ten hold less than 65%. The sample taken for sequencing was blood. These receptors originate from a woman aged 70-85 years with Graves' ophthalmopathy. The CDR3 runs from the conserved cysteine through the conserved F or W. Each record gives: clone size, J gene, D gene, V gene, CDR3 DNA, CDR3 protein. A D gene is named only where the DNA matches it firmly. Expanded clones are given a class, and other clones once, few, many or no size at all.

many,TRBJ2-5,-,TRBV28,TGTGCCAGCAGTTTTGGGCAGGGGGGGCTCGAGACCCAGTACTTC,CASSFGQGGLETQYF
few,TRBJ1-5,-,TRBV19,TGTGCCAGTAGCAGGTATGGCGGACCTAGCAATCAGCCCCAGCATTTT,CASSRYGGPSNQPQHF
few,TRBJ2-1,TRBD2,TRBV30,TGTGCCTGGAACAGCGGGAGCGTCAATAATGAGCAGTTCTTC,CAWNSGSVNNEQFF
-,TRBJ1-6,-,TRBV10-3,TGTGCCATCAGTGAACAGAGGCTTGGTAATTCACCCCTCCACTTT,CAISEQRLGNSPLHF
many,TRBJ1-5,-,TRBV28,TGTGCCAGCAGTTTCTCCCCCGGGGAAAATCAGCCCCAGCATTTT,CASSFSPGENQPQHF
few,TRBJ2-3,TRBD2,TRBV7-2,TGTGCCAGCAGCTGGGAGGGACTAGCGGGAGCCTCTAGCACAGATACGCAGTATTTT,CASSWEGLAGASSTDTQYF
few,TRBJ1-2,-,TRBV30,TGTGCCTGGAGTGTCGGGGGGGGCTATGGCTACACCTTC,CAWSVGGGYGYTF
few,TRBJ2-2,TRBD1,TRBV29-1,TGCAGCGCCGGACAGGTTATTGCCGGGGAGCTGTTTTTT,CSAGQVIAGELFF
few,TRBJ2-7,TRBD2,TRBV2,TGTGCCAGCAGTGCACTAGCGATCGAGCAGTACTTC,CASSALAIEQYF
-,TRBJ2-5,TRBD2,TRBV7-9,TGTGCCAGCAGCCGTTACCTAGCGGGAGGTGGAGAGACCCAGTACTTC,CASSRYLAGGGETQYF
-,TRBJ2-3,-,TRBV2,TGTGCCAGCAGTGAAGGGGCTCTCCCGGATACGCAGTATTTT,CASSEGALPDTQYF
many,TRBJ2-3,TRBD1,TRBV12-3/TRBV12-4,TGTGCCAGCAACCAGGACAGGGGAGGGACAGATACGCAGTATTTT,CASNQDRGGTDTQYF
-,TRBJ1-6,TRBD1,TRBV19,TGTGCCAGTAGTATAAAGGACAGGCTTATTCAGGCCCTCCACTTT,CASSIKDRLIQALHF
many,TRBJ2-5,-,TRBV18,TGTGCCAGCTCACCAGTCCAAGAGACCCAGTACTTC,CASSPVQETQYF
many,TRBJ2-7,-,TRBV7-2,TGTGCCAGCAGCTTAGTGCCGGCGGGAACCTACGAGCAGTACTTC,CASSLVPAGTYEQYF
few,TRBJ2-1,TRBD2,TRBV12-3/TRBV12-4,TGTGCCAGCAGTTTAGCGGGGACTACCTTATACAATGAGCAGTTCTTC,CASSLAGTTLYNEQFF
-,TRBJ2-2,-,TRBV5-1,TGCGCCAGCAGCTTAAGGAGTTGGGGCACCGGGGAGCTGTTTTTT,CASSLRSWGTGELFF
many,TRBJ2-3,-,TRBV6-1,TGTGCCAGCAGTTCAGGGGGGGACACAGATACGCAGTATTTT,CASSSGGDTDTQYF
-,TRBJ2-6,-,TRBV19,TGTGCCAGTAGTAGGAGTGATCCCTCTGGGGCCAACGTCCTGACTTTC,CASSRSDPSGANVLTF
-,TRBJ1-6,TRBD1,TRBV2,TGTGCCAGCAACAAGGACAGGGCTAAGGACTTT,CASNKDRAKDF
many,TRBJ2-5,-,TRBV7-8,TGTGCCAGCAGCCCTCCACTAGTGCAAGAGACCCAGTACTTC,CASSPPLVQETQYF
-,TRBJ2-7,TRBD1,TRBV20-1,TGCAGTGCCAGGACAGGGTCAGGCGGTGGCGAGCAGTACTTC,CSARTGSGGGEQYF
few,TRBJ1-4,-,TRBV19,TGTGCCAGTAGTATAAGGCGGACAGCAACTAATGAAAAACTGTTTTTT,CASSIRRTATNEKLFF
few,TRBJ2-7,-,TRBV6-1,TGTGCCAGCAGCGTCCTAGCTGGCGAGCAGTACTTC,CASSVLAGEQYF
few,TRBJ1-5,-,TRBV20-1,TGCAGTGCTGCCGATCTGGGGGGAGGAAGCAATCAGCCCCAGCATTTT,CSAADLGGGSNQPQHF
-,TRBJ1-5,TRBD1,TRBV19,TGTGCCAGTAAAACATCGGACAGGGGGGCCAATCAGCCCCAGCATTTT,CASKTSDRGANQPQHF
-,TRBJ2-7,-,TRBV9,TGTGCCAGCAGCCCCATGGTAGGCGAGCAGTACTTC,CASSPMVGEQYF
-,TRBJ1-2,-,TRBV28,TGTGCCAGCAGTGCCCCGGGGGAGTATGGCTACACCTTC,CASSAPGEYGYTF
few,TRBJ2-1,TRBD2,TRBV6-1,TGTGCCAGCTTGGCTAGCGGGGGCAATGAGCAGTTCTTC,CASLASGGNEQFF